Following are 21 T cell receptor beta chains from one sample sequenced in a study of cytotoxic CD8 clonotypes in ibrutinib-treated CLL. Some clones are missing from TCRdb's copy, which holds only in-frame ones; the method was immunoSEQ multiplex PCR. The profile shows some 85,000 clones, roughly 80% of them singletons. Here the sequenced sample was PBMCs, taken after 24 months of ibrutinib treatment. The receptors here all came from a human donor with chronic lymphocytic leukemia.

This sequence joins TRBV16 and TRBJ1-2; tentatively, D is TRBD1 (5 bases). V dropped 4 bases and J dropped 1 base, with 16 bases sitting between them. Germline V gene sequence: CDR1 KGHSY, CDR2 FQNENV. The CDR3 spans 16 residues. As DNA, the CDR3 is TGTGCCAGCAGCCGCACACAGGCCCCATATAACTATGGCTACACCTTC. Its translation is CASSRTQAPYNYGYTF.

The chain has TRBV28 and TRBJ2-1; possibly TRBD2 for D (6 bases). This CDR3 region has 10 residues. Germline V gene sequence: CDR1 MDHEN, CDR2 SYDVKM. V was pared by 8 bases and J by 14 bases, with 13 bases between. The CDR3 DNA follows: TGTGCCAGCCTGGAACTAGCAAAGTTCTTC. It translates to CASLELAKFF.

The chain couples TRBV7-3 to TRBJ2-2, with TRBD2 identical over 8 bases. The CDR3 has 16 amino acids. The V gene's germline CDR1 is SGHTA and CDR2 FQGTGA. The V and J ends lost 2 bases and 6 bases, in that order; junction bases with no gene match: 8. The CDR3 coding sequence is TGTGCCAGCAGCTTATCGCCAGCGGGAGTCGCCGGGGAGCTGTTTTTT. This gives the protein CASSLSPAGVAGELFF.

This clone was recorded only once. The chain is built from TRBV11-2 and TRBJ2-7; tentatively, D is TRBD1 (6 bases). The CDR3 spans 14 residues. Germline V lookup: CDR1 SGHAT, CDR2 FQNNGV. V lost 5 bases to trimming and J lost 3 bases, with 14 bases between them. As DNA, the CDR3 is TGTGCCAGCAGCCGAAGGACAGAGGGCTACGAGCAGTACTTC. Translating gives CASSRRTEGYEQYF.

The chain joins TRBV7-2 to TRBJ2-5; D ambiguous. Trimming removed 0 bases at V and 5 bases at J, with 16 bases between. The germline CDR1 and CDR2 sequences are SGHTA and FQGNSA. The CDR3 is made up of 16 amino acids. CDR3 loop: CASSLASIGASETQYF. CDR3 nucleotide sequence: TGTGCCAGCAGCTTAGCGTCCATTGGAGCATCTGAGACCCAGTACTTC.

The chain combines TRBV6-6 with TRBJ1-1, with TRBD1 matching over 7 bases. Looked up from germline, CDR1 is MNHNY and CDR2 is SVGAGI (reference sequence). This CDR3 is 15 amino acids long. J lost 2 bases, V lost 2 bases, and 5 bases had no gene match. CDR3 DNA sequence: TGTGCCAGCAGTTACGGGACAGCGATAAACACTGAAGCTTTCTTT. This translates into CASSYGTAINTEAFF.

The CDR3 DNA sequence: TGTGCCAGTAAAGTTGCCAGAAGCACAGATACGCAGTATTTT. Translating gives CASKVARSTDTQYF. The chain links TRBV19 to TRBJ2-3; unclear D gene. CDR1 and CDR2 (germline): LNHDA, SQIVND (reference sequence). V was shortened by 7 bases and J by 0 bases, with 11 bases between the two germline ends. The CDR3 runs 14 residues.

The chain carries TRBV5-4 and TRBJ2-1; D is possibly TRBD2 (5 bases). The CDR3 is made up of 12 amino acids. The germline gives CDR1 SGHNT, CDR2 YYREEE (reference sequence). V dropped 2 bases and J dropped 9 bases, with 9 bases sitting between them. The CDR3 DNA sequence: TGTGCCAGCAGCTTAAGGGAGACTGAGCAGTTCTTC. This codes for CASSLRETEQFF.

The V and J genes are TRBV7-2 and TRBJ2-3; unclear D gene. Germline values: CDR1 SGHTA, CDR2 FQGNSA. The length of the CDR3 is 15 residues. Trimming took off 0 bases at V and 1 base at J, with 8 bases between the two ends. This CDR3 is CASSLAALGTDTQYF. As DNA, the CDR3 is TGTGCCAGCAGCTTAGCGGCACTGGGCACAGATACGCAGTATTTT.

The chain is built from TRBV6-5 and TRBJ1-1; tentatively, D is TRBD1 (6 bases). The CDR3 consists of 14 residues. Between the trimmed V and J ends, which lost 5 bases and 3 bases, there was a span of 13 bases. Germline CDR1 and CDR2: MNHEY and SVGAGI. The CDR3 loop is CASSTRDTYTEAFF. The CDR3, as DNA: TGTGCCAGCAGTACCCGGGACACCTACACTGAAGCTTTCTTT.

This rearrangement joins TRBV5-1 to TRBJ1-1; TRBD1 matches at 8 bases. This CDR3 region has 14 residues. Germline CDR1 reads SGHRS; CDR2 reads YFSETQ. V gave up 4 bases and J gave up 5 bases; unmatched junction bases: 7. CDR3 in DNA: TGCGCCAGCAGCGCCCAGGGGGCCGGGACTGAAGCTTTCTTT. Amino acid sequence: CASSAQGAGTEAFF.

This chain links TRBV29-1 with TRBJ2-2, with 7 bases that match TRBD2. The junction had 12 bases not matched to a gene; V was cut back by 4 bases and J by 1 base. The CDR3 contains 17 residues. CDR1 and CDR2 from the germline V gene are SQVTM and ANQGSEA. CDR3 protein: CSVAGPRGGRNTGELFF. The CDR3 bases are TGCAGCGTTGCAGGACCGAGAGGCGGGAGGAACACCGGGGAGCTGTTTTTT.

The DNA of the CDR3 is TGTGCCAGCAGTTTTGACAGGGGATCATACAATGAGCAGTTCTTC. It encodes CASSFDRGSYNEQFF. The chain carries TRBV28 and TRBJ2-1; TRBD1 matches 8 bases. This CDR3 region has 15 residues. Germline trimming cut 3 bases from V and 4 bases from J; bases unmatched to any gene: 5. CDR1 and CDR2 (germline): MDHEN, SYDVKM.

Only a few counts were recorded for this clone. The chain is built from TRBV7-9 and TRBJ2-3; no clear D gene. V lost 1 base to trimming and J lost 4 bases, with 3 bases between them. The CDR3 runs 12 residues. Germline V gene data show CDR1 as SEHNR and CDR2 as FQNEAQ (reference sequence). The DNA of the CDR3 is TGTGCCAGCAGCTTAGTCGCAGATACGCAGTATTTT. It yields the protein CASSLVADTQYF.

This chain joins TRBV10-1 and TRBJ2-2, with TRBD2 identical over 7 bases. Germline V lookup: CDR1 WNHNN, CDR2 SYGVQD (reference sequence). This CDR3 comprises 17 residues. V was clipped by 3 bases and J by 3 bases; unmatched bases: 10. In nucleotides, the CDR3 is TGCGCCAGCAGTGATCTGGGGGGGATTGGAGACACCGGGGAGCTGTTTTTT. Translated, it gives CASSDLGGIGDTGELFF.

The chain is built from TRBV2 and TRBJ2-2, with 7 bases that match TRBD1. CDR1 and CDR2 (germline): SNHLY, FYNNEI. The CDR3 sequence is 14 residues long. J lost 1 base, V lost 4 bases, and 0 bases had no gene match. Here the CDR3 DNA reads TGTGCCAGCAGTGGACAGGGGAACACCGGGGAGCTGTTTTTT. Protein: CASSGQGNTGELFF.

This chain links TRBV7-9 with TRBJ1-2; D unresolved. CDR3 length equals 16 residues. V was trimmed by 0 bases and J by 4 bases, leaving 15 bases between them. The germline V gene encodes CDR1 SEHNR and CDR2 FQNEAQ (reference sequence). CDR3 sequence: CASSLALMEQIYGYTF. The CDR3 DNA reads TGTGCCAGCAGCTTAGCGCTAATGGAACAGATCTATGGCTACACCTTC.

The rearrangement joins TRBV27 to TRBJ1-2, with D possibly matching TRBD1 (6 bases). With 1 base removed from V and 5 bases from J, the gap between germline ends came to 14 bases. Looked up from germline, CDR1 is MNHEY and CDR2 is SMNVEV (reference sequence). The length of the CDR3 is 15 residues. CDR3 region: CASSLYRGFGYGYTF. In DNA form, the CDR3 reads TGTGCCAGCAGTTTATATAGGGGGTTTGGATATGGCTACACCTTC.

This clone has just a few counts. The CDR3 nucleotides are TGTGCCAGCAGCACACAAGGGCAGGGTATTGAAGCTTTCTTT. It yields the protein CASSTQGQGIEAFF. The rearrangement joins TRBV13 to TRBJ1-1; a weak D match, TRBD1 (5 bases). Germline V lookup: CDR1 PRHDT, CDR2 FYEKMQ (reference sequence). This CDR3 has 14 amino acids. The germline V and J ends were trimmed by 5 bases and 7 bases, with 17 bases remaining between them.

CDR3 DNA sequence: TGTGCCAGCAGCCGACAGGGGGTTTTCACTGAAGCTTTCTTT. Encoded protein: CASSRQGVFTEAFF. The chain has TRBV14 and TRBJ1-1; 9 bases fit TRBD1. J lost 4 bases, V lost 4 bases, and 4 bases had no gene match. The CDR3 has 14 residues. The germline V gene has CDR1 SGHDN and CDR2 FVKESK.

This sequence joins TRBV5-1 and TRBJ2-2; D uncertain. This CDR3 has 13 residues. CDR1 SGHRS and CDR2 YFSETQ come from the germline V gene. Trimming took off 4 bases at V and 6 bases at J, with 10 bases between the two ends. The CDR3 DNA follows: TGCGCCAGCAGCGCGGACCCGGCCGGGGAGCTGTTTTTT. This encodes CASSADPAGELFF. Filled out from reference TRBV5-1 and TRBJ2-2, the complete variable domain reads KAGVTQTPRYLIKTRGQQVTLSCSPISGHRSVSWYQQTPGQGLQFLFEYFSETQRNKGNFPGRFSGRQFSNSRSEMNVSTLELGDSALYLCASSADPAGELFFGEGSRLTVL.